The table lists the clone carrying this T cell receptor beta chain with a few counts. What it recognizes is unknown. Germline assignment: CDR1 SEHNR and CDR2 FQNEAQ (reference sequence). The trim removed 9 bases at V and 3 bases at J, leaving 4 bases unmatched. This CDR3 is 12 amino acids long. The entry originates in a study of beta chain features in type 1 diabetes. Findings of the study overall: Moderate but significant shortening of TCRB CDR3s was recorded in all four CD4+ subsets from Type 1 diabetes patients.

cDNA synthesis used the whole RNA isolate, giving expressed TCRB sequences. Profiling relied on immunoSEQ multiplex PCR, and the TCRdb table lists in-frame clones only, not all of them. Of some 44,000 clones in the sample, roughly 70% were seen once. Sequenced: Tregs from blood. The TCR was taken from a woman aged 18-29 years with type 1 diabetes. V usage is TRBV7-9 and J usage is TRBJ2-5; 7 bases match TRBD1. The DNA for the CDR3 is TGTGCCAGTAAAGGGGGCGAAGAGACCCAGTACTTC. As protein: CASKGGEETQYF.